The 4 T cell receptor beta chains given below trace back to one sample, sequenced in a study of PD-L1 blockade in urothelial cancer. Generated by immunoSEQ multiplex PCR, the TCRdb table keeps only in-frame clones and is missing some. The sample contains over 45,000 clones, 70% to 90% of which appear only once. The source material was PBMCs, sampled around atezolizumab (anti-PD-L1) treatment. The receptors originated from a man in his fifties or sixties with urothelial cancer.

The rearrangement links TRBV10-2 to TRBJ1-1, with 10 bases matching TRBD1. The CDR3 has 11 amino acids. Germline V lookup: CDR1 WSHSY, CDR2 SAAADI. The trim removed 4 bases at V and 10 bases at J, leaving 0 bases unmatched. The CDR3 protein is CASSGDRGAFF. The CDR3 bases are TGCGCCAGCAGTGGGGACAGGGGAGCTTTCTTT.

The genes are TRBV30 and TRBJ1-3; a weak D match, TRBD1 (5 bases). CDR1 is GTSNPN, CDR2 SVGIG, per germline (reference sequence). The CDR3 is 13 amino acids. Deletions cut 1 base from V and 7 bases from J, with 11 bases between. CDR3 nucleotides: TGTGCCTGGAGTGGGGGGACTTGGAACACCATATATTTT. Translation: CAWSGGTWNTIYF.

The chain recombines TRBV9 with TRBJ2-5; 8 positions agree with TRBD2. V lost 0 bases, J lost 0 bases, and 4 bases stayed unmatched. The CDR3 covers 16 residues. The germline gives CDR1 SGDLS, CDR2 YYNGEE. Here the CDR3 reads CASSVGASGYQETQYF. Written as DNA, the CDR3 is TGTGCCAGCAGCGTAGGGGCTAGCGGGTACCAAGAGACCCAGTACTTC.

The V gene is TRBV2, the J gene TRBJ1-4, with a possible D match to TRBD1 (5 bases). V lost 3 bases to trimming and J lost 3 bases, with 14 bases between them. Germline loops: CDR1 SNHLY, CDR2 FYNNEI. This CDR3 region has 16 residues. CDR3 in amino acids: CASSEAGPLANEKLFF. The CDR3 DNA reads as TGTGCCAGCAGTGAGGCAGGGCCTTTAGCTAATGAAAAACTGTTTTTT.